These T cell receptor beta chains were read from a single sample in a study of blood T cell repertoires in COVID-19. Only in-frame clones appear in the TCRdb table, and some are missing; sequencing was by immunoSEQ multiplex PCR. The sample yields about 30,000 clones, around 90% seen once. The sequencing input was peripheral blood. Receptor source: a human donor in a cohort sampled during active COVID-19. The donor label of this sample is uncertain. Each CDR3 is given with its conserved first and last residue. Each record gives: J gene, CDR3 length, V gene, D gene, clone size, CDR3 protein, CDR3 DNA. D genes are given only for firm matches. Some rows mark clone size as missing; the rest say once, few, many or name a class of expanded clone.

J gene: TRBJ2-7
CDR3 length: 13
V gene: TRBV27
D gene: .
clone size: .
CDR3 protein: CASRRQSSYEQYF
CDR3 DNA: TGTGCCAGCAGAAGACAGAGCTCCTACGAGCAGTACTTC

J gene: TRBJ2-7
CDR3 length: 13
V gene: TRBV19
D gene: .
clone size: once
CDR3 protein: CASSGGIPYEQYF
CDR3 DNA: TGTGCCAGTAGTGGAGGGATCCCCTACGAGCAGTACTTC

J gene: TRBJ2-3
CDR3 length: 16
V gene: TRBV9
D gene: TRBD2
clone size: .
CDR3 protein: CASSVSPGTSGDTQYF
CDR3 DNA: TGTGCCAGCAGCGTATCCCCCGGGACTAGCGGGGATACGCAGTATTTT

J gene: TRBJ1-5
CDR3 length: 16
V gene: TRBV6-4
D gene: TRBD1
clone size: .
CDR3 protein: CASIRGQGIWNQPQHF
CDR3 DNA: TGTGCCAGCATCCGGGGACAGGGGATTTGGAATCAGCCCCAGCATTTT

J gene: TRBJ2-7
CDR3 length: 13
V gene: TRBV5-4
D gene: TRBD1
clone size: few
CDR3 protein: CASSPDRSYEQYF
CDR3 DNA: TGTGCCAGCAGCCCGGACAGGAGCTACGAGCAGTACTTC

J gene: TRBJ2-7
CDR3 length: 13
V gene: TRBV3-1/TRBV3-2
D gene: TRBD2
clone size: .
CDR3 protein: CASRGTSGVEQYF
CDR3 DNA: TGTGCCAGCCGCGGGACTAGCGGGGTCGAGCAGTACTTC

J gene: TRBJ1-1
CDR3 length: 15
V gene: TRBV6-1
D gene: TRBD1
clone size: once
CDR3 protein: CASSEVGQGDTEAFF
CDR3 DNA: TGTGCCAGCAGTGAAGTAGGGCAGGGGGACACTGAAGCTTTCTTT

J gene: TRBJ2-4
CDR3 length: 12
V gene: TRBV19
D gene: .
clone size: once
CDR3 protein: CASRGVGNIQYF
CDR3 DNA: TGTGCCAGTAGGGGAGTCGGAAACATTCAGTACTTC

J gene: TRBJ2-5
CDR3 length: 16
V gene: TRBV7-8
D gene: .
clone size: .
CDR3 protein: CASSSRTALLRETQYF
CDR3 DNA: TGTGCCAGCAGCTCGAGGACAGCATTGTTACGGGAGACCCAGTACTTC

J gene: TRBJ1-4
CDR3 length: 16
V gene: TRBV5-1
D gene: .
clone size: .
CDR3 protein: CASSLIWGDSNEKLFF
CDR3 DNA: TGCGCCAGCAGCCTAATTTGGGGGGACTCTAATGAAAAACTGTTTTTT

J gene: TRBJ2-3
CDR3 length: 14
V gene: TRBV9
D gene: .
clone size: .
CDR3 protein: CASSVVAGTDTQYF
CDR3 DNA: TGTGCCAGCAGCGTCGTCGCGGGGACAGATACGCAGTATTTT

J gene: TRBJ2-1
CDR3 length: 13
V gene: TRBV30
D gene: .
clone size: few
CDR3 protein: CAWSAGAYNEQFF
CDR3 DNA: TGTGCCTGGAGTGCGGGAGCCTACAATGAGCAGTTCTTC

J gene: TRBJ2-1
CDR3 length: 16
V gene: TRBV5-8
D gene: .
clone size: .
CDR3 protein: CASSLRALVVQNEQFF
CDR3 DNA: TGTGCCAGCAGCTTGCGTGCCCTGGTGGTACAAAATGAGCAGTTCTTC

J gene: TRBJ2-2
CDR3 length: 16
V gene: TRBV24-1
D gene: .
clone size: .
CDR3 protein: CATSDHRYTNTGELFF
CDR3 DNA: TGTGCCACCAGTGATCACAGGTACACGAACACCGGGGAGCTGTTTTTT

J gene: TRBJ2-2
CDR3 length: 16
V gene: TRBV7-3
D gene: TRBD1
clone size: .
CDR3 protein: CASSPYRGVNTGELFF
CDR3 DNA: TGTGCCAGCAGCCCGTACAGGGGAGTGAACACCGGGGAGCTGTTTTTT

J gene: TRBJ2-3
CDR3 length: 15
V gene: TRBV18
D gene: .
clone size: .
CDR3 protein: CASSLTSANRPTQYF
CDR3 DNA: TGTGCCAGCTCTCTGACTAGTGCAAACCGACCGACGCAGTATTTT

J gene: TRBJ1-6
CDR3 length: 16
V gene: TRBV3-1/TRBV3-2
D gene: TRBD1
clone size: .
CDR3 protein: CASSPMPGTGYSPLHF
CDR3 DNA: TGTGCCAGCAGCCCGATGCCCGGGACAGGGTATTCACCCCTCCACTTT

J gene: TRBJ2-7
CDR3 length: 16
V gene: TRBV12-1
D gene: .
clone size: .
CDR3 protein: CASSFRVGQGQYEQYF
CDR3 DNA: TGTGCCAGCAGCTTTCGAGTCGGACAGGGGCAGTACGAGCAGTACTTC

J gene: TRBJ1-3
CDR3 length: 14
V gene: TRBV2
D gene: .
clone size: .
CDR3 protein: CASSGESGGNTIYF
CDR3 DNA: TGTGCCAGCAGTGGGGAGTCCGGCGGAAACACCATATATTTT

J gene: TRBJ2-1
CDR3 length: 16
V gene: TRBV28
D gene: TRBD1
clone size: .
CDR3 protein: CASSPLGTASYNEQFF
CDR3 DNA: TGTGCCAGCAGTCCGTTGGGGACAGCCTCCTACAATGAGCAGTTCTTC

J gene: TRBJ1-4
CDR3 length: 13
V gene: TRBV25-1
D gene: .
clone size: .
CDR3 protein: CATSQVPNEKLFF
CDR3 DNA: TGTGCCACCTCACAGGTTCCTAATGAAAAACTGTTTTTT

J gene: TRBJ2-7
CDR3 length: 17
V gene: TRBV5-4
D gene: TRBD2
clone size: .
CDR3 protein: CASSAGLAGGRGYEQYF
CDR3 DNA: TGTGCCAGCAGCGCGGGACTAGCGGGAGGCCGGGGCTACGAGCAGTACTTC

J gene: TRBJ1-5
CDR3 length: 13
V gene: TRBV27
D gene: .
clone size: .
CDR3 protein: CASSRGPNQPQHF
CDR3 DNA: TGTGCCAGCAGCAGAGGCCCCAATCAGCCCCAGCATTTT

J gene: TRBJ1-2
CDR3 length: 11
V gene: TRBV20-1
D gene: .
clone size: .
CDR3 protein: CSARLNYGYTF
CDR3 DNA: TGCAGTGCTAGACTTAACTATGGCTACACCTTC

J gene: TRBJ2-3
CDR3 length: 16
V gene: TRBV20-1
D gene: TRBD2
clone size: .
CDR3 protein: CSASKGLAGSTDTQYF
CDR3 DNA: TGCAGTGCTAGTAAGGGACTAGCGGGATCCACAGATACGCAGTATTTT

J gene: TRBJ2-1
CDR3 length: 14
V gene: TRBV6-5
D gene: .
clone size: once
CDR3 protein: CASRFSGPYNEQFF
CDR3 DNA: TGTGCCAGCAGGTTTAGCGGACCCTACAATGAGCAGTTCTTC